This is a list of T cell receptor beta chains from one sample in a study of cytomegalovirus exposure and HLA in healthy donors. Data came from immunoSEQ multiplex PCR; TCRdb stores just in-frame clones and leaves some out. The sample includes 100,000 or so clones, 13% to 15% of them seen just once. Sequences were obtained from PBMCs. Source of these receptors: a female donor in good health and CMV-seronegative. Each CDR3 is given with its conserved first and last residue. A D gene is named only where the DNA matches it firmly. Part of the rows lack a size; the others show once, few, many or a class for expanded clones.

TRBV4-3	.	TRBD1	TRBJ2-3	TGCGCCAGCAGCAAAGATCCCCAGGGGGAAACAGATACGCAGTATTTT	CASSKDPQGETDTQYF
TRBV16	few	.	TRBJ2-7	TGTGCCAGCAGCCAATCGGCGGCATCAACCTACGAGCAGTACTTC	CASSQSAASTYEQYF
TRBV5-1	few	.	TRBJ1-2	TGCGCCAGCAGCGGTTCCGGGGTCGAGGGCTACACCTTC	CASSGSGVEGYTF
TRBV7-9	few	.	TRBJ1-2	TGTGCCAGCAGCCTCCCCCAGGGCGGCAGGGGATCTTATGGCTACACCTTC	CASSLPQGGRGSYGYTF
TRBV2	.	.	TRBJ1-2	TGTGCCAGCAGTGGAACAGCCTATGGCTACACCTTC	CASSGTAYGYTF
TRBV6-6	few	.	TRBJ2-3	TGTGCCACGTACCCGGGGGAAGATACGCAGTATTTT	CATYPGEDTQYF
TRBV19	few	.	TRBJ1-1	TGTGCCAGTAGTTCGTGGGGACTTCTGAACACTGAAGCTTTCTTT	CASSSWGLLNTEAFF
TRBV7-6	few	TRBD1	TRBJ2-6	TGTGCCAGCAGCCCTTACAGGGGGCTTTCCATTAAAGGGGCCAACGTCCTGACTTTC	CASSPYRGLSIKGANVLTF
TRBV5-1	.	.	TRBJ1-1	TGCGCCAGCAGCTTTGGGGGACAAATGAACACTGAAGCTTTCTTT	CASSFGGQMNTEAFF
TRBV19	.	.	TRBJ2-1	TGTGCCAGTAGTATAAGAAGGGGACACTACAATGAGCAGTTCTTC	CASSIRRGHYNEQFF
TRBV15	few	TRBD2	TRBJ2-3	TGTGCCACCAGCAGGGGGACTAGCGGGACCACAGATACGCAGTATTTT	CATSRGTSGTTDTQYF
TRBV6-5	few	TRBD2	TRBJ2-3	TGTGCCAGCAGTTACCGACTAGCGGGGGGAGATACGCAGTATTTT	CASSYRLAGGDTQYF
TRBV2	.	TRBD2	TRBJ2-7	TGTGCCAGCAGGACAAGAGCGGGAGTTGGGTCCTACGAGCAGTACTTC	CASRTRAGVGSYEQYF
TRBV15	few	TRBD2	TRBJ2-2	TGTGCCACCAGCAGGTCCCGGGCGGGGGACACCGGGGAGCTGTTTTTT	CATSRSRAGDTGELFF
TRBV29-1	.	.	TRBJ2-4	TGCAGCGTTAACAGGGAAAACATTCAGTACTTC	CSVNRENIQYF
TRBV19	.	.	TRBJ2-7	TGTGCCAGTAGTATTCAGGCAGGTTACTACGAGCAGTACTTC	CASSIQAGYYEQYF
TRBV7-2	.	.	TRBJ1-3	TGTGCCAGCAGTCCGAGCGTGGGGCGCCTCTACTCTGGAAACACCATATATTTT	CASSPSVGRLYSGNTIYF
TRBV11-2	.	TRBD1	TRBJ1-2	TGTGCCAGCAGCTCATTAAGACAGGGCGTATATGGCTACACCTTC	CASSSLRQGVYGYTF
TRBV4-3	.	TRBD2	TRBJ2-7	TGCGCCAGCAGCCAAGTTCCAACTAGCGGGAGATCCTACGAGCAGTACTTC	CASSQVPTSGRSYEQYF
TRBV28	.	TRBD1	TRBJ2-7	TGTGCCAGCAACCCCGACAGGGAGTACGAGCAGTACTTC	CASNPDREYEQYF
TRBV6-6	few	.	TRBJ1-2	TGTGCCAGCAGTTACATCCCGACTCATGGCTACACCTTC	CASSYIPTHGYTF
TRBV9	few	.	TRBJ1-2	TGTGCCAGCAGCAGAAACCGGGACACAAATAACTATGGCTACACCTTC	CASSRNRDTNNYGYTF
TRBV19	.	.	TRBJ1-1	TGTGCCAGTAGTATACGCGGAAACACTGAAGCTTTCTTT	CASSIRGNTEAFF
TRBV5-4	.	.	TRBJ2-5	TGTGCCAGCAGCACAGAGATCCAAACAGAGACCCAGTACTTC	CASSTEIQTETQYF
TRBV18	.	.	TRBJ2-7	TGTGCCAGCTCACCGACCTTCGGGACATTTAAGGGGGAGCAGTACTTC	CASSPTFGTFKGEQYF
TRBV7-2	few	.	TRBJ1-3	TGTGCCAGCAGCTTGGGAGTTCGATCTGGAAACACCATATATTTT	CASSLGVRSGNTIYF
TRBV7-9	.	.	TRBJ2-4	TGTGCCAGCAGCTTAGGGGAGCGGATTCAGTACTTC	CASSLGERIQYF
TRBV10-2	few	.	TRBJ2-7	TGCGCCAGCAGTATAACCCCCCCTAGCGACTACGAGCAGTACTTC	CASSITPPSDYEQYF
TRBV15	few	.	TRBJ1-4	TGTGCCACCAGCAGAGGGAGCAGGGATGAAAAACTGTTTTTT	CATSRGSRDEKLFF
TRBV5-6	few	.	TRBJ1-2	TGTGCCAGCAGCTCCGACAGTTATGGCTACACCTTC	CASSSDSYGYTF
TRBV27	.	TRBD2	TRBJ2-7	TGTGCCAGCTCCCCACTGCGGGGGGGCTCCGAGCAGTACTTC	CASSPLRGGSEQYF